Sequencing of this TCR beta chain was carried out in a study of blood T cell repertoires in COVID-19. At the level of the study: Acute-phase and convalescent COVID-19 samples originated in the United States, Italy and Spain. Nucleic acid was either cDNA or gDNA, and it came from T cells, B-cell-depleted T cells, or PBMCs.

CDR1 KGHSH and CDR2 LQKENI come from the germline V gene. The V and J ends lost 3 bases and 0 bases respectively, with 8 bases between them. This CDR3 region has 15 residues. Per the study methods: Reference gene primer amplification in the assay estimated nucleated cell counts. Measured with immunoSEQ multiplex PCR; TCRdb has only the in-frame clones, and not every one. The V and J calls and clone size are taken from that table; D and trimming were inferred from the DNA. The table has about 26,000 clones, roughly 84% seen once. The receptor was isolated from a human donor in a cohort sampled during active COVID-19. The donor label of this sample is uncertain. The V and J genes are TRBV18 and TRBJ2-2, with D possibly matching TRBD1 (5 bases). The material sequenced was peripheral blood. The CDR3 coding sequence is TGTGCCAGCTCACCTGCAGGGCCGAACACCGGGGAGCTGTTTTTT. Its translation is CASSPAGPNTGELFF.